This T cell receptor beta chain was identified during a study of cytomegalovirus exposure and HLA in healthy donors. The CDR3 spans 13 residues. V was trimmed by 4 bases and J by 4 bases, leaving 10 bases between them. Germline assignment: CDR1 SGHTA and CDR2 FQGNSA. The study, taken as a whole, reports: Another analysis was done later, and it associated 16,951 TCR beta sequences with HLA alleles at 0.05 false discovery rate.

This clone has more than one count but fewer than ten. Its antigen is unknown. Researchers ran the PCR with 60 Vbeta and 13 Jbeta primers. Only in-frame clones appear in the TCRdb table, and some are missing; sequencing was by immunoSEQ multiplex PCR. The profile shows approximately 190,000 clones, roughly 80% of them singletons. The rearrangement uses TRBV7-2 and TRBJ2-5; D unresolved. Material: PBMCs. The source is a woman between 45 and 60 years old in good health and CMV-seropositive. The CDR3 loop is CASSSSFGETQYF. The CDR3 DNA is TGTGCCAGCAGCTCTTCATTCGGAGAGACCCAGTACTTC.